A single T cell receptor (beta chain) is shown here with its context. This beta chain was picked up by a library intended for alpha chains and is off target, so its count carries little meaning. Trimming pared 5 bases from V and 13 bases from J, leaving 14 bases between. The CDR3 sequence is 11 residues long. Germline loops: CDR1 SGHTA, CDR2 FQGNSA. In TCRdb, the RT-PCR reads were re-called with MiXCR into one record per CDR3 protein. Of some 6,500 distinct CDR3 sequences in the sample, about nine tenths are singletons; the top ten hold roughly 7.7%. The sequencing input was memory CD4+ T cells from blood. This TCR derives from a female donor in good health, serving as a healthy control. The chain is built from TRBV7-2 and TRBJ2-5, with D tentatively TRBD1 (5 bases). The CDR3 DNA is TGTGCCAGCAGCCCGATAGGGGTGTCGTACTTC. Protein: CASSPIGVSYF.